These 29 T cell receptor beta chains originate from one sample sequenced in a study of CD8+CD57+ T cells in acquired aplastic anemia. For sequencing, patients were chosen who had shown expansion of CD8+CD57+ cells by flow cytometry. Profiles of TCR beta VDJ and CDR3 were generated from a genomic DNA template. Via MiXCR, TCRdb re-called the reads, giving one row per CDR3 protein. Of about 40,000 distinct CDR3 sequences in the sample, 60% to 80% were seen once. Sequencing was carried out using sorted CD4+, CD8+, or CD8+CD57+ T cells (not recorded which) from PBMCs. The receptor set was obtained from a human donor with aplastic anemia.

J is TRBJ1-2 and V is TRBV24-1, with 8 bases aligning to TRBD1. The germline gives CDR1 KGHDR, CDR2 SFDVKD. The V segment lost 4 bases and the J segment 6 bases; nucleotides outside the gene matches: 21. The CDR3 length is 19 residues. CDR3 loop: CATSELDEDRAIVVHGYTF. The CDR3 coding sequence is TGTGCCACCAGTGAACTAGACGAGGACAGGGCTATAGTTGTCCATGGCTACACCTTC.

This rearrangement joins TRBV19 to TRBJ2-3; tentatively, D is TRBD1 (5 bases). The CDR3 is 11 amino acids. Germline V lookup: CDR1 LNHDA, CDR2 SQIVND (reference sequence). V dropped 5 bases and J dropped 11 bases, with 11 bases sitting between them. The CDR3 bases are TGTGCCAGTAGTCCAGGGATCGAGCAGTATTTT. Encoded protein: CASSPGIEQYF.

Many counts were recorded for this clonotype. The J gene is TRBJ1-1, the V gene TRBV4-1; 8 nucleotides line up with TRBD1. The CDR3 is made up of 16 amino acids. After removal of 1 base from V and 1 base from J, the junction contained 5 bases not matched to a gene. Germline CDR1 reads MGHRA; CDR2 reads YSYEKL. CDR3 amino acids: CASSQAKTGANTEAFF. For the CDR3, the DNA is TGCGCCAGCAGCCAAGCAAAGACAGGGGCGAACACTGAAGCTTTCTTT.

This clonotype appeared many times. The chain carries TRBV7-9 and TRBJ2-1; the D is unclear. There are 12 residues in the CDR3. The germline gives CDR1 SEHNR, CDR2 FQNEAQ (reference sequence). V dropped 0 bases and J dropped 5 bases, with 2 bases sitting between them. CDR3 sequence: CASSLAHNEQFF. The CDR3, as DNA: TGTGCCAGCAGCTTAGCACACAATGAGCAGTTCTTC.

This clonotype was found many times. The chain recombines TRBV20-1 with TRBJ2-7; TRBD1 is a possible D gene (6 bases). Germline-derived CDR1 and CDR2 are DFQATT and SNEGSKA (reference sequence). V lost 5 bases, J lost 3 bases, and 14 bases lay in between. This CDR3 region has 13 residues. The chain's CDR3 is CSALTGLDYEQYF. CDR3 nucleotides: TGCAGTGCTTTGACAGGCCTTGACTACGAGCAGTACTTC.

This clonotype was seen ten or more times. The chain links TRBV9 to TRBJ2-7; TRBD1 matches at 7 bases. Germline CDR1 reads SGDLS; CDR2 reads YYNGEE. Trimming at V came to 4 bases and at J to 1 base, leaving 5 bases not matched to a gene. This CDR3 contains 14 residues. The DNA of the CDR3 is TGTGCCAGCAGCATCGGGGACAGATCCTACGAGCAGTACTTC. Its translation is CASSIGDRSYEQYF.

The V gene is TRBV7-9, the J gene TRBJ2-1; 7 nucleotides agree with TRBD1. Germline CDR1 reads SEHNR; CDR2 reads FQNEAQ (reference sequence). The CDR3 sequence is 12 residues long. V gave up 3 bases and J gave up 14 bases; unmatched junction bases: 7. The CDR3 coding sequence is TGTGCCAGCAGCTTGAACGGACAGGCTGAGTTCTTC. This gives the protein CASSLNGQAEFF.

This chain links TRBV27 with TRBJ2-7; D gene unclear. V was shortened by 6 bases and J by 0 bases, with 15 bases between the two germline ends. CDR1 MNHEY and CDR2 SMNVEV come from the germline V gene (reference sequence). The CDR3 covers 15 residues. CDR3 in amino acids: CASSTSRIISYEQYF. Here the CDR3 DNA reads TGTGCCAGCAGCACTTCTCGGATAATCTCCTACGAGCAGTACTTC.

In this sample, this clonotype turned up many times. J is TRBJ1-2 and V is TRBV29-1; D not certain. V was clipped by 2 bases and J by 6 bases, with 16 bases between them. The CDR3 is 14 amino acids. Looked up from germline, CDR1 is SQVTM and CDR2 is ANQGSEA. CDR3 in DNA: TGCAGCGTTGAAAAAAGTGGGATGGGAGATGGCTACACCTTC. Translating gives CSVEKSGMGDGYTF.

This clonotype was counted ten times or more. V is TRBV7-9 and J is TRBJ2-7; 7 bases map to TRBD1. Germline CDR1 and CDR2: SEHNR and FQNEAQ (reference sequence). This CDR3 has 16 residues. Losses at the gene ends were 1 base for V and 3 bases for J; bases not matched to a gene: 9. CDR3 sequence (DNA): TGTGCCAGCAGCTTAGACCGGGACAGTCCCTTCTACGAGCAGTACTTC. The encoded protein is CASSLDRDSPFYEQYF. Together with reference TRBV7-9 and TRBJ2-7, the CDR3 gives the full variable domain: DTGVSQNPRHKITKRGQNVTFRCDPISEHNRLYWYRQTLGQGPEFLTYFQNEAQLEKSRLLSDRFSAERPKGSFSTLEIQRTEQGDSAMYLCASSLDRDSPFYEQYFGPGTRLTVT.

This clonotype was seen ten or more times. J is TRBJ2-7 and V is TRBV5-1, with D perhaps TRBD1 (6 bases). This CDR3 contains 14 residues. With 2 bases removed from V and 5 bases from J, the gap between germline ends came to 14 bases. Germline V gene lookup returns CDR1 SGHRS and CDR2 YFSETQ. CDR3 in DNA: TGCGCCAGCAGCTTTTCCCTAAACAGGGACGAGCAGTACTTC. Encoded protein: CASSFSLNRDEQYF.

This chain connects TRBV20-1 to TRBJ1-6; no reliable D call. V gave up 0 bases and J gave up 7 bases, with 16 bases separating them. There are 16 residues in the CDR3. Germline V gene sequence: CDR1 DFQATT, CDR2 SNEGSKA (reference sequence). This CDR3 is CSARDMTQPPNSPLHF. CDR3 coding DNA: TGCAGTGCTAGAGATATGACCCAACCCCCGAATTCACCCCTCCACTTT.

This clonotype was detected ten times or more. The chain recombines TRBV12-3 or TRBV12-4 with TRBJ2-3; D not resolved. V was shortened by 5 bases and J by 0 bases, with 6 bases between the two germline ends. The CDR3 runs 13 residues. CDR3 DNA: TGTGCCAGCAGTATTACCAGCACAGATACGCAGTATTTT. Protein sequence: CASSITSTDTQYF.

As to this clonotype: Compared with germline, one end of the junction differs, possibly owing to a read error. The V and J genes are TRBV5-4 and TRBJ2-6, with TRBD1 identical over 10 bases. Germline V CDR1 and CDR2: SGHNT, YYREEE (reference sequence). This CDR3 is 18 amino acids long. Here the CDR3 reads CASSLVGTGENGANALTF. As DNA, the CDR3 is TGTGCCAGCAGCTTGGTGGGGACAGGGGAGAATGGGGCCAACGCCCTGACTTTC.

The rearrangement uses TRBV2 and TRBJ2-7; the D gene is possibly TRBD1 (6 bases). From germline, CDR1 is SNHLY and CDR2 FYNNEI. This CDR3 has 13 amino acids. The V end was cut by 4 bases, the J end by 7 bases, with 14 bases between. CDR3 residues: CASSAMQGLEQYF. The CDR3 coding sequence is TGTGCCAGCAGTGCTATGCAGGGGTTGGAGCAGTACTTC.

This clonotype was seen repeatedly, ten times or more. The CDR3 DNA sequence: TGTGCCAGCAGCCCCGGCGAAGGAGTCGGGGAAGCTTTCTTT. Translating it yields CASSPGEGVGEAFF. The chain combines TRBV5-8 with TRBJ1-1; no firm D call. Germline values: CDR1 SGHTS, CDR2 YDEGEE. The CDR3 is 14 residues long. V dropped 4 bases and J dropped 8 bases, with 18 bases sitting between them.

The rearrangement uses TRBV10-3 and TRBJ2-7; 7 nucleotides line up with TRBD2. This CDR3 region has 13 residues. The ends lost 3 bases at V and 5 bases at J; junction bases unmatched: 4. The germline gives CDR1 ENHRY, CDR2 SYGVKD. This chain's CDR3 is CAISDNRGDEQYF. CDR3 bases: TGTGCCATCAGTGATAATCGGGGGGACGAGCAGTACTTC.

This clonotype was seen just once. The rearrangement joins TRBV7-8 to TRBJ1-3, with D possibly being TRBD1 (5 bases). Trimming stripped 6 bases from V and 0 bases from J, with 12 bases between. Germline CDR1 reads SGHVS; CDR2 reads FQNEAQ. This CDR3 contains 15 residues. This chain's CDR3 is CASSEGAHSGNTIYF. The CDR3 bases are TGTGCCAGCAGTGAAGGGGCGCACTCTGGAAACACCATATATTTT.

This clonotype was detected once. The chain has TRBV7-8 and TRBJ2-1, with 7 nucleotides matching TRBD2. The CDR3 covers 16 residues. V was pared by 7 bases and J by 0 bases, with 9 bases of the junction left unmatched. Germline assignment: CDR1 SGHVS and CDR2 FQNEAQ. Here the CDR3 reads CASKGTTPSSYNEQFF. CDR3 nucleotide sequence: TGTGCCAGCAAAGGGACTACACCTAGCTCCTACAATGAGCAGTTCTTC. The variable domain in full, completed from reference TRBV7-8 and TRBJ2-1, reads GAGVSQSPRYKVAKRGQDVALRCDPISGHVSLFWYQQALGQGPEFLTYFQNEAQLDKSGLPSDRFFAERPEGSVSTLKIQRTQQEDSAVYLCASKGTTPSSYNEQFFGPGTRLTVL.

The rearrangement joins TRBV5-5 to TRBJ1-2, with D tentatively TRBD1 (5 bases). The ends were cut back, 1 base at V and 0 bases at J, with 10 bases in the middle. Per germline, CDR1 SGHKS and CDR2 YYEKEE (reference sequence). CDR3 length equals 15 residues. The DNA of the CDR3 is TGTGCCAGCAGCTTGTGGTCAGGGACTAACTATGGCTACACCTTC. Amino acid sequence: CASSLWSGTNYGYTF.

The DNA of the CDR3 is TGCAGTGCTAGCAGTGCGAGCGGGGGGGGCAATGAGCAGTTCTTC. It specifies CSASSASGGGNEQFF. J is TRBJ2-1 and V is TRBV20-1, with 10 bases identical to TRBD2. Germline trimming cut 3 bases from V and 6 bases from J; bases unmatched to any gene: 8. Germline loops: CDR1 DFQATT, CDR2 SNEGSKA (reference sequence). The CDR3 consists of 15 residues.

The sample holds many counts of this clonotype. Written as DNA, the CDR3 is TGCGCCAGCAGCTGGGCCTCTTGGGGGGCGGACACTGAAGCTTTCTTT. Translating gives CASSWASWGADTEAFF. The chain carries TRBV5-1 and TRBJ1-1, with D possibly matching TRBD1 (6 bases). The CDR3 sequence is 16 residues long. The V and J ends lost 3 bases and 3 bases respectively, with 18 bases between them. Germline V gene sequence: CDR1 SGHRS, CDR2 YFSETQ.

CDR3 nucleotide sequence: TGTGCCAGCAGCTTAGCGGGGACGTTCTTC. Its translation: CASSLAGTFF. V and J are TRBV7-9 and TRBJ2-1; D tentatively reads TRBD1 or TRBD2 (5 bases each). V dropped 0 bases and J dropped 15 bases, with 6 bases sitting between them. Germline CDR1 and CDR2: SEHNR and FQNEAQ (reference sequence). The CDR3 runs to 10 residues. Full variable domain (remainder filled in from reference TRBV7-9 and TRBJ2-1): DTGVSQNPRHKITKRGQNVTFRCDPISEHNRLYWYRQTLGQGPEFLTYFQNEAQLEKSRLLSDRFSAERPKGSFSTLEIQRTEQGDSAMYLCASSLAGTFFGPGTRLTVL.

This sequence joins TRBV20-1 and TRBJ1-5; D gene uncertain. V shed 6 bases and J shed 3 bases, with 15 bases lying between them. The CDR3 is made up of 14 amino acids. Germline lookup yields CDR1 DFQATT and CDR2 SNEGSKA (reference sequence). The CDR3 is CSAWGAQLNQPQHF. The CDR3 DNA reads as TGCAGTGCGTGGGGAGCCCAGCTCAATCAGCCCCAGCATTTT.

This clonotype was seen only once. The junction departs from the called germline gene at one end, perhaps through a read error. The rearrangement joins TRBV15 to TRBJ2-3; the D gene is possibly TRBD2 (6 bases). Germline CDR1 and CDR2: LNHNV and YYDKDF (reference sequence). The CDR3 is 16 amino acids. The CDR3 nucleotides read TGTGCCACCAGCAGAGAAGGGACTCGGAGCACAGATACGCAATATTTT. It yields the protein CATSREGTRSTDTQYF.

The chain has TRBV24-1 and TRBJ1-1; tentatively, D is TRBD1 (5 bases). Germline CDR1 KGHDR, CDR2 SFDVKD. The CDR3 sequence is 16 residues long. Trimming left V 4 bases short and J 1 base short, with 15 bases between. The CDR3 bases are TGTGCCACCAGTGAGCCACCGGGACGGGGGAACACTGAAGCTTTCTTT. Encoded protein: CATSEPPGRGNTEAFF.

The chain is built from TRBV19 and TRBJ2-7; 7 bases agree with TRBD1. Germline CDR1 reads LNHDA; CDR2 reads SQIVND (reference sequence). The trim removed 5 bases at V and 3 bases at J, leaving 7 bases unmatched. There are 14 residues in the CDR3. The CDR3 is CASSVRTGGYEQYF. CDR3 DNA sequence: TGTGCCAGTAGTGTTAGGACAGGAGGCTACGAGCAGTACTTC.

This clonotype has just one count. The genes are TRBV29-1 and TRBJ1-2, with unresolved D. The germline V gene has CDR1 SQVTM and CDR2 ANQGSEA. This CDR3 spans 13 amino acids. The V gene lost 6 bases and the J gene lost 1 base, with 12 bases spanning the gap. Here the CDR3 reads CSVAKGGNYGYTF. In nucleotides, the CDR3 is TGCAGCGTGGCAAAAGGCGGTAACTATGGCTACACCTTC.

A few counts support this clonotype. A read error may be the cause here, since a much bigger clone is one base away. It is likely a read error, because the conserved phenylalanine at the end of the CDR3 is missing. The CDR3 DNA reads TGTGCCAGCAGCTTGGGAGTCCATGAGCAGTTCCTC. This translates into CASSLGVHEQFL. J is TRBJ2-1 and V is TRBV5-6; D is uncertain. The CDR3 runs 12 residues. V lost 0 bases, J lost 8 bases, and 6 bases lay in between. CDR1 SGHDT and CDR2 YYEEEE come from the germline V gene.